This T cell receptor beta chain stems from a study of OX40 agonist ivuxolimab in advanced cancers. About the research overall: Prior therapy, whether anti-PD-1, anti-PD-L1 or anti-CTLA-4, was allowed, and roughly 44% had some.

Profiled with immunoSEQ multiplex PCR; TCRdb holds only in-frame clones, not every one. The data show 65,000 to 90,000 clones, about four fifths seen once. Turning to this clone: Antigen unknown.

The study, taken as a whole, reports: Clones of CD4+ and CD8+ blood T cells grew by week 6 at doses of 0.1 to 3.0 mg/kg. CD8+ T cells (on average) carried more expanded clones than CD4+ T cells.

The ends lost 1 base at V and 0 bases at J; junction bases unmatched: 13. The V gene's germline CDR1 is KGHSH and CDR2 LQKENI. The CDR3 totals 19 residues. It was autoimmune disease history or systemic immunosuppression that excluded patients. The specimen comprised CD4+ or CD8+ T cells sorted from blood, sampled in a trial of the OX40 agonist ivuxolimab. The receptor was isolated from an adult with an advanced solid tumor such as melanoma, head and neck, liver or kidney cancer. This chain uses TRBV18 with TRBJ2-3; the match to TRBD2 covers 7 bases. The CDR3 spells CASSPRSISGTTSTDTQYF. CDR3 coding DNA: TGTGCCAGCTCACCACGGTCAATTTCGGGGACTACTAGCACAGATACGCAGTATTTT.